The clone carrying this T cell receptor beta chain was seen only once. What it binds is not known. The data were taken from a study of shared clonotypes between healthy human individuals. Method: immunoSEQ multiplex PCR; TCRdb's copy keeps in-frame clones and lacks some. Of a few hundred thousand clones detected, about 69% appear once; the ten largest clones hold over 8.5%. Overall study results and limits: Generally, naive subsets (rather than memory subsets) showed larger estimated richness. Shared clonotypes across all four donors exceeded non-shared ones in generation probability.

CDR3 length: 17 residues. V lost 5 bases and J lost 5; bases outside the gene matches: 11. In germline, CDR1 is SGHNT, CDR2 YENEEA. Everyone who donated was a Caucasian adult who lived in Nashville, Tennessee. Material: memory CD4+ T cells sorted from blood. Subset reported: CD45RA-negative fraction. V and J are TRBV11-3 and TRBJ2-3, with 12 bases lining up with TRBD2. The origin of this receptor is a young man in good health. CDR3 in DNA: TGTGCCAGCAGCCGGAAGACTAGCGGGAGTAAAGTAGATACGCAGTATTTT. It encodes CASSRKTSGSKVDTQYF.